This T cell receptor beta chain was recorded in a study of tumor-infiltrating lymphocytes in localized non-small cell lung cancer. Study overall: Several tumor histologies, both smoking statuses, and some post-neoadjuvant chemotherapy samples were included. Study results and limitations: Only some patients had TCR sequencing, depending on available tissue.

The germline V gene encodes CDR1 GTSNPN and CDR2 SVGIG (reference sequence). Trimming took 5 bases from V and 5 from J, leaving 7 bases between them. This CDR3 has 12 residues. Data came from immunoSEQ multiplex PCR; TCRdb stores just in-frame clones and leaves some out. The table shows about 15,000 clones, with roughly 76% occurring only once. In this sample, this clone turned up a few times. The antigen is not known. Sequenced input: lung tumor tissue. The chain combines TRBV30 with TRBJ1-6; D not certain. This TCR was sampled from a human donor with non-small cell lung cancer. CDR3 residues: CAWGVDNSPLHF. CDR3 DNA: TGTGCCTGGGGAGTGGATAATTCACCCCTCCACTTT. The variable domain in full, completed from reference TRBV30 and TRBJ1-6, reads SQTIHQWPATLVQPVGSPLSLECTVEGTSNPNLYWYRQAAGRGLQLLFYSVGIGQISSEVPQNLSASRPQDRQFILSSKKLLLSDSGFYLCAWGVDNSPLHFGNGTRLTVT.